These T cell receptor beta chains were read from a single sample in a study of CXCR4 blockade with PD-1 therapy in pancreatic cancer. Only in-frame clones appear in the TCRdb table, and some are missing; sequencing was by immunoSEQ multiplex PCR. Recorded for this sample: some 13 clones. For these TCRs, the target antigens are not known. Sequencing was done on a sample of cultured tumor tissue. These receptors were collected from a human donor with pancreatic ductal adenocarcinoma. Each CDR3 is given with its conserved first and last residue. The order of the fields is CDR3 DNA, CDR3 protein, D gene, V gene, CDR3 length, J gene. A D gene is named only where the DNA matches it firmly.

TGCAGCGTGACCGACAGATACCAAGAGACCCAGTACTTC | CSVTDRYQETQYF | NA | TRBV29-1 | 13 | TRBJ2-5
TGTGGCAGTTGTATGCAGCCACAAAGTCGGGCCAACGTCCTGACTTTC | CGSCMQPQSRANVLTF | NA | TRBV8-2 | 16 | TRBJ2-6